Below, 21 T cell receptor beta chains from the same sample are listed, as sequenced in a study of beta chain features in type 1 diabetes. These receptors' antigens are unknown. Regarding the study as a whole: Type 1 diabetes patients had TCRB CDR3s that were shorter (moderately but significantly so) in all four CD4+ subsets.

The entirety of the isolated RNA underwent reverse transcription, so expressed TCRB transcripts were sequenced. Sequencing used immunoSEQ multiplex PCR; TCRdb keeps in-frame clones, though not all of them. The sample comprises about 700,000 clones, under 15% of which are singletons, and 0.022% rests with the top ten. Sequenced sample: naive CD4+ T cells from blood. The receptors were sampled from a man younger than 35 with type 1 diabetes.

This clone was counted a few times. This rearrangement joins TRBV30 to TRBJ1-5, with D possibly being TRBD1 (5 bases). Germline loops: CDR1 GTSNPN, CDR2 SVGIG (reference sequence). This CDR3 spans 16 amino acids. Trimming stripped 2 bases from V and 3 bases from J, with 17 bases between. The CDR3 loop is CAWSPGPRTTNQPQHF. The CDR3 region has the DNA TGTGCCTGGAGTCCGGGACCGCGGACCACCAATCAGCCCCAGCATTTT.

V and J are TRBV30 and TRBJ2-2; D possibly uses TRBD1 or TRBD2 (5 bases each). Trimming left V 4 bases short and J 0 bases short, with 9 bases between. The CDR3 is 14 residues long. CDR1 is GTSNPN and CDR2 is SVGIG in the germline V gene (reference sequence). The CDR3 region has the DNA TGTGCCTGGACCGGGACGGCGAACACCGGGGAGCTGTTTTTT. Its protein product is CAWTGTANTGELFF. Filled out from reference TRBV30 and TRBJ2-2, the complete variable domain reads SQTIHQWPATLVQPVGSPLSLECTVEGTSNPNLYWYRQAAGRGLQLLFYSVGIGQISSEVPQNLSASRPQDRQFILSSKKLLLSDSGFYLCAWTGTANTGELFFGEGSRLTVL.

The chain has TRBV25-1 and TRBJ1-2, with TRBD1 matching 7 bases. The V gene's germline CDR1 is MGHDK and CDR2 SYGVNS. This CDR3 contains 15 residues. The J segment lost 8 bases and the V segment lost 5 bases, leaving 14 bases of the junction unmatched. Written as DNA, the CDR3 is TGTGCCAGCAGTTGGGACAGAACGGCCTTCGGGGGCTACACCTTC. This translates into CASSWDRTAFGGYTF.

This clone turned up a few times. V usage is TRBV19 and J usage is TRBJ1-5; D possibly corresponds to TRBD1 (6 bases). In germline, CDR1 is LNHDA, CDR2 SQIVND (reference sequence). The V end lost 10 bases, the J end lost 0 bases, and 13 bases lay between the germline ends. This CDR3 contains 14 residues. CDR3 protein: CATKQGNSNQPQHF. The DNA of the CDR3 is TGTGCCACTAAACAGGGAAATAGCAATCAGCCCCAGCATTTT.

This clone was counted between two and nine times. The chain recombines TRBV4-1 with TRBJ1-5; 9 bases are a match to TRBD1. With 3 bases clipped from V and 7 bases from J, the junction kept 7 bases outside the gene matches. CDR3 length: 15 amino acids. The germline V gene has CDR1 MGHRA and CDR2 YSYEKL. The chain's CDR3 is CASSHPGQGLQPQHF. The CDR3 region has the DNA TGCGCCAGCAGCCATCCGGGACAGGGCCTGCAGCCCCAGCATTTT.

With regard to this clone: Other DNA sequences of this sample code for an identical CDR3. The CDR3 nucleotides are TGTGCCAGCAGCGTCGGGGGCGACACCGGGGAGCTGTTTTTT. Translated: CASSVGGDTGELFF. V usage is TRBV9 and J usage is TRBJ2-2; the D call may be TRBD1 or TRBD2 (6 bases each). Germline V gives CDR1 SGDLS, CDR2 YYNGEE. CDR3 length: 14 residues. V was pared by 2 bases and J by 3 bases, with 8 bases between.

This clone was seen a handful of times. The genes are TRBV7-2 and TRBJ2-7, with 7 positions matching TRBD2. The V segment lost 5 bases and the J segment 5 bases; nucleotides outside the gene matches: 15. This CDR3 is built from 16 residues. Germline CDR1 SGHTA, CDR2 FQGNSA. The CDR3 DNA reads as TGTGCCAGCAGCCCCCAGGAGCGGGGTTTTGCGAACGAGCAGTACTTC. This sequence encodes CASSPQERGFANEQYF. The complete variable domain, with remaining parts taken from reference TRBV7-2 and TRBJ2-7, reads GAGVSQSPSNKVTEKGKDVELRCDPISGHTALYWYRQSLGQGLEFLIYFQGNSAPDKSGLPSDRFSAERTGGSVSTLTIQRTQQEDSAVYLCASSPQERGFANEQYFGPGTRLTVT.

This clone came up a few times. The CDR3 is CASSSGVHTEAFF. CDR3 DNA: TGTGCCAGCAGCTCAGGGGTTCACACTGAAGCTTTCTTT. V gene TRBV7-9 combines with J gene TRBJ1-1, with D perhaps TRBD1 (6 bases). The V gene lost 4 bases and the J gene lost 3 bases, with 9 bases spanning the gap. The germline gives CDR1 SEHNR, CDR2 FQNEAQ (reference sequence). The CDR3 is 13 amino acids.

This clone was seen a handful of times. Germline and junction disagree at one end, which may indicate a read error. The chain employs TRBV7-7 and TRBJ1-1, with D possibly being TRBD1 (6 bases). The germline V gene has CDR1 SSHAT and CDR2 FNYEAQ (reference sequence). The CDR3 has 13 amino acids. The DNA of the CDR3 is TGTGCTAGCAGCTCAACACAGGGCACTGAAGCTTTCTTT. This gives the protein CASSSTQGTEAFF.

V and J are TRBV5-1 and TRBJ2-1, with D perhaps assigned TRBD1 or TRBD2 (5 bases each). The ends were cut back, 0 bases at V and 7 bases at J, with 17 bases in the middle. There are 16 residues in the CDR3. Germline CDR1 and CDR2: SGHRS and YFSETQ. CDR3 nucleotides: TGCGCCAGCAGCTTGGGGACCGGGACGGTCCTTAATGAGCAGTTCTTC. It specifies CASSLGTGTVLNEQFF.

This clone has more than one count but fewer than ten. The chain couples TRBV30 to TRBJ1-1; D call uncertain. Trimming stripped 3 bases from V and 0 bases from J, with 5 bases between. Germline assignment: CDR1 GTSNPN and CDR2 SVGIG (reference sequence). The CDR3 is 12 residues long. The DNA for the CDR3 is TGTGCCTGGAGACCAGTGAACACTGAAGCTTTCTTT. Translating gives CAWRPVNTEAFF. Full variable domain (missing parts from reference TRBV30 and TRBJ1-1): SQTIHQWPATLVQPVGSPLSLECTVEGTSNPNLYWYRQAAGRGLQLLFYSVGIGQISSEVPQNLSASRPQDRQFILSSKKLLLSDSGFYLCAWRPVNTEAFFGQGTRLTVV.

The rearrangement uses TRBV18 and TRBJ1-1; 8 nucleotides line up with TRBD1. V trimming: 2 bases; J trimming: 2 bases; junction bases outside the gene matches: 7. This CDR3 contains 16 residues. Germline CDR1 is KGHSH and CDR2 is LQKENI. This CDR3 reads CASSPSDRASNTEAFF. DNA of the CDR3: TGTGCCAGCTCACCATCGGACAGGGCCTCTAACACTGAAGCTTTCTTT.

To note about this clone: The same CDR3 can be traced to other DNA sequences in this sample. CDR3 in DNA: TGCGCCAGCAGCTTGGTCCAGGGACGAGAGACCCAGTACTTC. As protein: CASSLVQGRETQYF. The chain carries TRBV5-1 and TRBJ2-5; D is possibly TRBD1 or TRBD2 (5 bases each). Trimming cost V 0 bases and J 4 bases, with 10 bases left between them. This CDR3 spans 14 amino acids. The germline gives CDR1 SGHRS, CDR2 YFSETQ. The variable domain in full, with the rest retrieved from reference TRBV5-1 and TRBJ2-5, is KAGVTQTPRYLIKTRGQQVTLSCSPISGHRSVSWYQQTPGQGLQFLFEYFSETQRNKGNFPGRFSGRQFSNSRSEMNVSTLELGDSALYLCASSLVQGRETQYFGPGTRLLVL.

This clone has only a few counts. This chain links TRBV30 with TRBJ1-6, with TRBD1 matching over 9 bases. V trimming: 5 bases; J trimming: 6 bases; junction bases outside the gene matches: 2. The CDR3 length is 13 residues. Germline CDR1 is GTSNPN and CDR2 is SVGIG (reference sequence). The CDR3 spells CAWSTGGNSPLHF. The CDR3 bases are TGTGCCTGGTCGACAGGGGGTAATTCACCCCTCCACTTT.

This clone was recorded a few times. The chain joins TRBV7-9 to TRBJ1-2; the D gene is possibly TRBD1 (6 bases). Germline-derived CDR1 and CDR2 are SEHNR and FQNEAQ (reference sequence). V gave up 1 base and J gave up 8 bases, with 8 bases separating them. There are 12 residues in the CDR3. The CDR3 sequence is CASSLVGAGYTF. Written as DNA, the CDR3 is TGTGCCAGCAGCTTAGTGGGGGCAGGCTACACCTTC.

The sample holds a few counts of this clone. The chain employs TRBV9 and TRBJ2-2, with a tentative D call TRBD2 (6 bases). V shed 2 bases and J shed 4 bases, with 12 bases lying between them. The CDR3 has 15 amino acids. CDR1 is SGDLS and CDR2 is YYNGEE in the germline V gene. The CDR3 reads CASSVGTAGTGELFF. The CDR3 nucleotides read TGTGCCAGCAGCGTTGGGACTGCGGGCACCGGGGAGCTGTTTTTT.

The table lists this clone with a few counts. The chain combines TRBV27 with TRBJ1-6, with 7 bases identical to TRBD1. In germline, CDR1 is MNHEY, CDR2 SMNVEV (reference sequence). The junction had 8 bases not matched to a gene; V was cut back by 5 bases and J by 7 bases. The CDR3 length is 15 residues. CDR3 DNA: TGTGCCAGCAGTCCCAGGACAGGACTAAATTCACCCCTCCACTTT. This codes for CASSPRTGLNSPLHF.

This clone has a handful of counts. DNA for the CDR3: TGTGCCAGCAGCTTCGAGGGGGCTGGGGAGCAGTACTTC. This codes for CASSFEGAGEQYF. The chain carries TRBV5-6 and TRBJ2-7; 7 bases are shared with TRBD1. The CDR3 extends over 13 amino acids. With 2 bases clipped from V and 7 bases from J, the junction kept 6 bases outside the gene matches. Per the germline V gene, CDR1 is SGHDT and CDR2 is YYEEEE.

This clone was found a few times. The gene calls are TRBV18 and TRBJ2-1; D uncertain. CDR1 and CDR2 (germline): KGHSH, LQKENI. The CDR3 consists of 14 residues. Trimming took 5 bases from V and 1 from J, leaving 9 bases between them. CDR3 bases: TGTGCCAGCTCAGGGTCTGAGTCCTACAATGAGCAGTTCTTC. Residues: CASSGSESYNEQFF.

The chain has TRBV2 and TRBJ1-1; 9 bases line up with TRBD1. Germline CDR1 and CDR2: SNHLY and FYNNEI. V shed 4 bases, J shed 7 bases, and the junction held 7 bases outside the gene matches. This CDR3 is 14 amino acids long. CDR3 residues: CASSAQGAGFEAFF. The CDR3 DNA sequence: TGTGCCAGCAGTGCACAGGGGGCAGGGTTTGAAGCTTTCTTT.

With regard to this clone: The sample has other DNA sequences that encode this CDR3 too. The CDR3 DNA reads TGCGCCAGCAGCCCGGGGACATCTAACACCGGGGAGCTGTTTTTT. This translates into CASSPGTSNTGELFF. The gene calls are TRBV5-1 and TRBJ2-2; tentatively, D is TRBD1 (6 bases). The germline V and J ends were trimmed by 4 bases and 2 bases, with 12 bases remaining between them. CDR1 is SGHRS and CDR2 is YFSETQ in the germline V gene. The CDR3 contains 15 residues.